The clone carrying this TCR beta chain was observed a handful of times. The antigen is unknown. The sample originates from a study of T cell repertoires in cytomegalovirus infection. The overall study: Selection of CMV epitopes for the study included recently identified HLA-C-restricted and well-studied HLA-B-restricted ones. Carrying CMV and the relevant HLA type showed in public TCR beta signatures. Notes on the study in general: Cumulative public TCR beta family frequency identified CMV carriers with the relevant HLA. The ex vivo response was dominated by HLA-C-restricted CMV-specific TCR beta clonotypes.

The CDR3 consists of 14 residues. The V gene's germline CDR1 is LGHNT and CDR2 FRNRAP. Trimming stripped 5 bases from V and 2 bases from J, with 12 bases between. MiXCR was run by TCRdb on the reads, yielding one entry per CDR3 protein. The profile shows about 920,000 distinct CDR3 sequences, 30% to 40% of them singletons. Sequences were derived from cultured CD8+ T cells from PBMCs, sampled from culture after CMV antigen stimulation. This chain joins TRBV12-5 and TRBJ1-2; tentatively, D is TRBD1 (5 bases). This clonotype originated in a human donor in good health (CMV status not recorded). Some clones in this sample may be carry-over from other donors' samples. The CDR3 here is CASGPLPGNYGYTF. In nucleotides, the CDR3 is TGTGCTAGTGGTCCCCTTCCAGGGAACTATGGCTACACCTTC.